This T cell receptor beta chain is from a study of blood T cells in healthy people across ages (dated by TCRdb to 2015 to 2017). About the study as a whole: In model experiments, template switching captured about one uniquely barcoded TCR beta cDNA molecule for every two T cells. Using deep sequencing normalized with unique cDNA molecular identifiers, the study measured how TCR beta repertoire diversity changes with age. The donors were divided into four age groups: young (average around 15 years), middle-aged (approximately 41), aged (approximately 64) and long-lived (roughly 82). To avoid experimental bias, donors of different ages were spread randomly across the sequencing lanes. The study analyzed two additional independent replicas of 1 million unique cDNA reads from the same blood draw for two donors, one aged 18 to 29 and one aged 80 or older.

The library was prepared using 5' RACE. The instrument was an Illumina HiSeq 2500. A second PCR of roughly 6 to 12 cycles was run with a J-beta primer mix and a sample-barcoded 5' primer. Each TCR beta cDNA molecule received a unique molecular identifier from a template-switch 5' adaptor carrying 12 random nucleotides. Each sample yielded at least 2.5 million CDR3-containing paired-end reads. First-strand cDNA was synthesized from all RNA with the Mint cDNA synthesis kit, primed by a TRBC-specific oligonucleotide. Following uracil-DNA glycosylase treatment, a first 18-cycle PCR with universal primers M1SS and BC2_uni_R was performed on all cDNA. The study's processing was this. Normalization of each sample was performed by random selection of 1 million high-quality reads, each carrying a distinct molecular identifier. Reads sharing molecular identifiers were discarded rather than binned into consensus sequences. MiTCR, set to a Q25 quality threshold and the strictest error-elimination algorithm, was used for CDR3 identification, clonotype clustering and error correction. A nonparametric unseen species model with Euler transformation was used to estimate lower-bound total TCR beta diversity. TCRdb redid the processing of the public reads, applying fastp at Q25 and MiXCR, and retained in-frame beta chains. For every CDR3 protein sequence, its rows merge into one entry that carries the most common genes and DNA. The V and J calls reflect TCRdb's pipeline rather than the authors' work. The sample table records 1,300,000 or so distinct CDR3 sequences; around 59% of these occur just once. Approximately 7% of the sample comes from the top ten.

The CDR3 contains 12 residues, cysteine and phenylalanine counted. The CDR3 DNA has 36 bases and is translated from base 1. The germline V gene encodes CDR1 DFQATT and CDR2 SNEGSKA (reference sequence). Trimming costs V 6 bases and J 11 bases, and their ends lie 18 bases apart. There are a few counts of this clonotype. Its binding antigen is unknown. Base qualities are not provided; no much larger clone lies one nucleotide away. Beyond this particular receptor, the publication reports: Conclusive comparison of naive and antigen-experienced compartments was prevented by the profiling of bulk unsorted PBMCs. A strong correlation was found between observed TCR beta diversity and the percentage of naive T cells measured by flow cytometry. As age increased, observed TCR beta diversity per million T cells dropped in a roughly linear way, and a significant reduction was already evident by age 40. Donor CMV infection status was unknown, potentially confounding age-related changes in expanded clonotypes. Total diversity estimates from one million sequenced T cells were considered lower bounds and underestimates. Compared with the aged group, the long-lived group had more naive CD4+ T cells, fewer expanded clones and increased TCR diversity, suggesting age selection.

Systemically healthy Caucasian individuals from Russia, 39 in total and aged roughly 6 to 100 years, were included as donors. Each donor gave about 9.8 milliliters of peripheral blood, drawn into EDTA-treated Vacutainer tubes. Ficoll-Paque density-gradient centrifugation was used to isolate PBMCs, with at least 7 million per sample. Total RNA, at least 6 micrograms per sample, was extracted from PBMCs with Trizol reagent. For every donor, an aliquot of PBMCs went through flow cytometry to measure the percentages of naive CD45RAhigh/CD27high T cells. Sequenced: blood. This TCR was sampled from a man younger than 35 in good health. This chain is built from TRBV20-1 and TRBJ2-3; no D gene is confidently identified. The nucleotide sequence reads TGCAGTGCCACCCCCGACTCCTCCGGGCAGTATTTT. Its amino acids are CSATPDSSGQYF.